This T cell receptor (beta chain) was retrieved from a study of control samples from healthy donors and cancer patients. This table comes from immunoSEQ multiplex PCR, and its TCRdb copy is limited to in-frame clones, with some not included. This sample has approximately 30,000 clones; around 94% occur once, and the top ten carry 5% to 7.5%. Trimming removed 6 bases from V and 4 bases from J; junction bases left unmatched: 5. The CDR3 has 13 residues. The germline V gene encodes CDR1 SGHDT and CDR2 YYEEEE. This clonotype was obtained from a man between 60 and 75 years old in good health. Sequencing was performed on blood. The chain links TRBV5-6 to TRBJ1-2, with 8 bases that match TRBD1. The CDR3 here is CASTTGVGYGYTF. The CDR3, as DNA: TGTGCCAGCACGACAGGGGTTGGCTATGGCTACACCTTC.